A single sample is the source of the 22 T cell receptor beta chains below, sequenced in a study of shared clonotypes between healthy human individuals. CD8 cells regarded as naive lacked CD45RO, were positively chosen for CCR7, and omitted terminally differentiated effector memory CD45RA+ cells. Method: immunoSEQ multiplex PCR; TCRdb's copy keeps in-frame clones and lacks some. The profile covers roughly 2,000,000 clones, with approximately 94% appearing a single time and 0.95% to 1.5% taken by the ten largest. Material: naive CD8+ T cells sorted from blood. These TCRs come from a man younger than 30 in good health.

This chain joins TRBV30 and TRBJ2-4; either TRBD1 or TRBD2 may fit D (5 bases each). Germline V gene lookup returns CDR1 GTSNPN and CDR2 SVGIG (reference sequence). This CDR3 has 14 residues. The ends were cut back, 4 bases at V and 5 bases at J, with 15 bases in the middle. The CDR3, as DNA: TGTGCCTGGAATCGAATGGGGACCGAAAACATTCAGTACTTC. Amino acid sequence: CAWNRMGTENIQYF.

The chain carries TRBV19 and TRBJ2-7; D might be TRBD2 (5 bases). Trimming stripped 5 bases from V and 3 bases from J, with 14 bases between. CDR3 length: 14 residues. In germline, CDR1 is LNHDA, CDR2 SQIVND (reference sequence). This CDR3 reads CASSREEGFYEQYF. The CDR3 DNA reads as TGTGCCAGTAGTCGCGAAGAGGGATTCTACGAGCAGTACTTC.

The chain carries TRBV29-1 and TRBJ2-7; D is tentatively TRBD1 or TRBD2 (5 bases each). Deletions cut 7 bases from V and 4 bases from J, with 14 bases between. Per germline, CDR1 SQVTM and CDR2 ANQGSEA. This CDR3 comprises 12 residues. CDR3 sequence (DNA): TGCAGCGCCGAGGGCCAGGGATACGAGCAGTACTTC. Its translation is CSAEGQGYEQYF.

This chain's CDR3 is CASSLLSNQETQYF. CDR3 DNA: TGTGCCAGCAGTTTATTAAGTAACCAAGAGACCCAGTACTTC. The chain recombines TRBV27 with TRBJ2-5, with no clear D. Looked up from germline, CDR1 is MNHEY and CDR2 is SMNVEV (reference sequence). Trimming took 1 base from V and 0 from J, leaving 6 bases between them. The CDR3 length is 14 residues.

A word on this clone: One junction end does not reproduce the germline sequence, and a read error may be involved. The V and J genes are TRBV13 and TRBJ2-2; D might be TRBD1 (5 bases). The germline V gene has CDR1 PRHDT and CDR2 FYEKMQ (reference sequence). The CDR3 consists of 13 residues. The CDR3 bases are TGTGCCAGCAGCCTAGGGGATGGCGGGGAGCTGTTTTTT. It specifies CASSLGDGGELFF.

The V and J genes are TRBV7-8 and TRBJ2-7, with D uncertain. Deletions cut 2 bases from V and 4 bases from J, with 9 bases between. The CDR3 extends over 13 amino acids. Germline assignment: CDR1 SGHVS and CDR2 FQNEAQ. CDR3 residues: CASSLYPSYEQYF. In DNA form, the CDR3 reads TGTGCCAGCAGCTTATACCCCTCATACGAGCAGTACTTC.

This chain joins TRBV5-1 and TRBJ1-1, with D possibly matching TRBD1 (6 bases). V lost 0 bases, J lost 3 bases, and 12 bases lay in between. Germline V gene lookup returns CDR1 SGHRS and CDR2 YFSETQ. CDR3 length: 15 amino acids. CDR3 DNA sequence: TGCGCCAGCAGCTTGGCCGACAGGAGTTACACTGAAGCTTTCTTT. This sequence encodes CASSLADRSYTEAFF. Together with reference TRBV5-1 and TRBJ1-1, the CDR3 gives the full variable domain: KAGVTQTPRYLIKTRGQQVTLSCSPISGHRSVSWYQQTPGQGLQFLFEYFSETQRNKGNFPGRFSGRQFSNSRSEMNVSTLELGDSALYLCASSLADRSYTEAFFGQGTRLTVV.

The chain combines TRBV6-5 with TRBJ2-2, with D tentatively TRBD2 (6 bases). CDR3 length equals 13 residues. Germline CDR1 MNHEY, CDR2 SVGAGI. Trimming stripped 4 bases from V and 4 bases from J, with 7 bases between. CDR3 amino acids: CASSSTSTGELFF. The CDR3, as DNA: TGTGCCAGCAGTTCGACTAGCACCGGGGAGCTGTTTTTT.

V and J are TRBV7-2 and TRBJ2-7; 7 bases match TRBD2. Germline CDR1 reads SGHTA; CDR2 reads FQGNSA. The CDR3 length is 13 residues. V lost 4 bases to trimming and J lost 3 bases; unmatched junction nucleotides: 3. The CDR3 DNA is TGTGCCAGCAGCTGGGGGGGAGTCTACGAGCAGTACTTC. Protein product: CASSWGGVYEQYF.

For this clone: Other DNA sequences in the sample encode the same CDR3. This chain uses TRBV11-2 with TRBJ2-7; the D is unclear. Trimming took off 1 base at V and 3 bases at J, with 10 bases between the two ends. Germline-derived CDR1 and CDR2 are SGHAT and FQNNGV. The CDR3 consists of 14 residues. The CDR3: CASSLVSGFYEQYF. The CDR3, as DNA: TGTGCCAGCAGCTTAGTCTCAGGTTTCTACGAGCAGTACTTC.

For this clone: Other DNA variants within this sample encode the same CDR3. The rearrangement links TRBV5-1 to TRBJ2-1, with 13 bases aligning to TRBD2. Germline V gives CDR1 SGHRS, CDR2 YFSETQ. Trimming took 2 bases from V and 0 from J; bases not matched to a gene: 2. The CDR3 contains 17 residues. The CDR3 bases are TGCGCCAGCAGCTTAGGACTAGCGGGAGTCTCCTACAATGAGCAGTTCTTC. Translated: CASSLGLAGVSYNEQFF.

The rearrangement joins TRBV28 to TRBJ2-7; D is unclear. Germline V lookup: CDR1 MDHEN, CDR2 SYDVKM. This CDR3 has 14 residues. V dropped 6 bases and J dropped 2 bases, with 14 bases sitting between them. As DNA, the CDR3 is TGTGCCAGCAGCTCCGCCTTTTTGGCCTACGAGCAGTACTTC. As protein: CASSSAFLAYEQYF.

This clone showed up just once. The V call is TRBV6-5, the J call TRBJ1-3, with D perhaps matching TRBD1 (5 bases). V was clipped by 0 bases and J by 3 bases, with 12 bases between them. This CDR3 is built from 16 residues. In germline, CDR1 is MNHEY, CDR2 SVGAGI. The CDR3 is CASSYSNEGLGNTIYF. CDR3 nucleotide sequence: TGTGCCAGCAGTTACTCGAACGAGGGGCTTGGAAACACCATATATTTT.

This clone occurred a few times. The gene calls are TRBV15 and TRBJ1-5; possible D gene TRBD1, 5 bases. The CDR3 covers 15 residues. With 5 bases removed from V and 2 bases from J, the gap between germline ends came to 13 bases. Germline loops: CDR1 LNHNV, CDR2 YYDKDF (reference sequence). Written as DNA, the CDR3 is TGTGCCACCAGCGAATCCGGGGCCGGCAATCAGCCCCAGCATTTT. This encodes CATSESGAGNQPQHF.

The V and J genes are TRBV11-2 and TRBJ2-3; the D gene is possibly TRBD1 (7 bases). Germline CDR1 SGHAT, CDR2 FQNNGV. V was cut by 2 bases and J by 0 bases, with 15 bases left in between. The CDR3 consists of 17 residues. This chain's CDR3 is CASSLRPTGRSTDTQYF. The DNA for the CDR3 is TGTGCCAGCAGCTTACGCCCGACAGGGAGGAGCACAGATACGCAGTATTTT.

V usage is TRBV10-3 and J usage is TRBJ1-5; D remains ambiguous. Germline CDR1 ENHRY, CDR2 SYGVKD. The CDR3 is made up of 13 amino acids. Trimming removed 0 bases at V and 5 bases at J, with 5 bases between. CDR3 nucleotides: TGTGCCATCAGTGAGTCGATGTATCAGCCCCAGCATTTT. Residues: CAISESMYQPQHF.

As DNA, the CDR3 is TGTGCCAGTAGGGACCTGACAGGGGCGCTGTGGTATGGCTACACCTTC. It specifies CASRDLTGALWYGYTF. The J gene is TRBJ1-2, the V gene TRBV19; TRBD1 matches at 8 bases. CDR1 and CDR2 from the germline V gene are LNHDA and SQIVND (reference sequence). The CDR3 spans 16 residues. V shed 6 bases, J shed 5 bases, and the junction held 14 bases outside the gene matches.

In its sample, this clone was seen once. The chain is built from TRBV28 and TRBJ1-5; TRBD1 matches 7 bases. The germline V gene encodes CDR1 MDHEN and CDR2 SYDVKM. With V trimmed by 1 base and J by 3 bases, 3 bases remained unmatched. The CDR3 is 15 amino acids. The CDR3 is CASSLSGTDNQPQHF. CDR3 nucleotides: TGTGCCAGCAGTTTATCAGGGACAGACAATCAGCCCCAGCATTTT.

In the case of this clone: Other DNA sequences in this sample translate to the same CDR3. This sequence joins TRBV5-1 and TRBJ2-1; no clear D gene. This CDR3 is 15 amino acids long. V was clipped by 2 bases and J by 0 bases, with 9 bases between them. CDR1 is SGHRS, CDR2 YFSETQ, per germline. The CDR3 loop is CASSLTRSSYNEQFF. The DNA for the CDR3 is TGCGCCAGCAGCTTAACCCGGAGCTCCTACAATGAGCAGTTCTTC.

V and J are TRBV27 and TRBJ2-5; tentative D call: TRBD2 (6 bases). The CDR3 length is 15 residues. V lost 4 bases, J lost 0 bases, and 12 bases lay in between. The germline CDR1 and CDR2 sequences are MNHEY and SMNVEV (reference sequence). CDR3: CASSSLRDYQETQYF. CDR3 coding DNA: TGTGCCAGCAGTTCATTGCGGGACTACCAAGAGACCCAGTACTTC.

The chain links TRBV5-1 to TRBJ2-1; 9 bases align to TRBD2. V lost 2 bases, J lost 8 bases, and 8 bases stayed unmatched. Per the germline V gene, CDR1 is SGHRS and CDR2 is YFSETQ. The CDR3 covers 15 residues. The CDR3 DNA reads as TGCGCCAGCAGCTTTAGCGGGAGTCTGAGAGATGAGCAGTTCTTC. Translated, it gives CASSFSGSLRDEQFF. The complete variable domain, with remaining parts taken from reference TRBV5-1 and TRBJ2-1, reads KAGVTQTPRYLIKTRGQQVTLSCSPISGHRSVSWYQQTPGQGLQFLFEYFSETQRNKGNFPGRFSGRQFSNSRSEMNVSTLELGDSALYLCASSFSGSLRDEQFFGPGTRLTVL.

The chain joins TRBV10-1 to TRBJ2-3; a possible D gene is TRBD1 (5 bases). Germline CDR1 reads WNHNN; CDR2 reads SYGVQD (reference sequence). The CDR3 is 13 amino acids. V lost 0 bases, J lost 8 bases, and 9 bases lay in between. CDR3 bases: TGCGCCAGCAGTGAGTCAAAGGGGCCTACGCAGTATTTT. This codes for CASSESKGPTQYF.